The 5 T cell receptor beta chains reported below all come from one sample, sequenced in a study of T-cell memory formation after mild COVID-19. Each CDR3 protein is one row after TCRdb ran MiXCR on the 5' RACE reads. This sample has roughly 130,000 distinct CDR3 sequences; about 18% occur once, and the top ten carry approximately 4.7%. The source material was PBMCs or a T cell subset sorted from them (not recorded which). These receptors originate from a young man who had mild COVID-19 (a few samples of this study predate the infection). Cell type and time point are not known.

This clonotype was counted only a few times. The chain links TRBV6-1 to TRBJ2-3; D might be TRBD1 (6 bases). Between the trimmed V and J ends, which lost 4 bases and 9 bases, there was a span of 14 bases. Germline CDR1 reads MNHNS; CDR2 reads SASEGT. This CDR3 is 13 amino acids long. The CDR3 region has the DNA TGTGCCAGCAGTGTAGCAGGGGTAGGGACGCAGTATTTT. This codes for CASSVAGVGTQYF.

CDR3 nucleotide sequence: TGTGCCAGTACCCATATCGGGGAGGGGAGCACAGATACGCAGTATTTT. It encodes CASTHIGEGSTDTQYF. The chain employs TRBV19 and TRBJ2-3; 7 nucleotides align to TRBD2. CDR1 and CDR2 (germline): LNHDA, SQIVND (reference sequence). V was pared by 7 bases and J by 0 bases, with 10 bases of the junction left unmatched. The CDR3 spans 16 residues.

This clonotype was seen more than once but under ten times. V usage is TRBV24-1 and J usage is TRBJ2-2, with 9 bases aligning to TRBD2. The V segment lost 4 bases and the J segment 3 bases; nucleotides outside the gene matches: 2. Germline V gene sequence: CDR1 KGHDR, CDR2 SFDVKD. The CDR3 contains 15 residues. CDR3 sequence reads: CATSEAGGDTGELFF. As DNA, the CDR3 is TGTGCCACCAGTGAAGCGGGGGGAGACACCGGGGAGCTGTTTTTT.

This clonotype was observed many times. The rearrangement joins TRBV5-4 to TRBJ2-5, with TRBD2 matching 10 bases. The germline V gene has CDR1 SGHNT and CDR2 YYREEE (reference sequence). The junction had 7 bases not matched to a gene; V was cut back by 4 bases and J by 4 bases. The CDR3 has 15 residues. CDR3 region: CASSMGLARRETQYF. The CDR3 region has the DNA TGTGCCAGCAGCATGGGACTAGCGAGAAGAGAGACCCAGTACTTC.

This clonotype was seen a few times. CDR3 residues: CASSFRRDRSYNEQFF. The CDR3 nucleotides are TGTGCCAGCAGTTTCCGCCGGGACAGGAGTTACAATGAGCAGTTCTTC. V usage is TRBV27 and J usage is TRBJ2-1; 8 nucleotides line up with TRBD1. Germline CDR1 is MNHEY and CDR2 is SMNVEV (reference sequence). The length of the CDR3 is 16 residues. V shed 3 bases, J shed 4 bases, and the junction held 8 bases outside the gene matches.